This T cell receptor beta chain was sequenced during a study of T cells in Graves' hyperthyroidism and ophthalmopathy. Amplified TCR beta CDR3 regions derived from RNA transcripts. Carried out on the TCR CDR3, a first-round RT-PCR used the HTBI primer set. TCRdb independently ran MiXCR on the multiplex PCR reads; one entry per CDR3 protein. In the table there are roughly 840,000 distinct CDR3 sequences, over 35% of which are singletons. Germline assignment: CDR1 LGHNA and CDR2 YNFKEQ. Deletions cut 0 bases from V and 0 bases from J, with 8 bases between. This CDR3 is built from 15 residues. The chain links TRBV4-2 to TRBJ1-1; D gene ambiguous. The sequence was collected from a man aged 18 to 29 with Graves' hyperthyroidism. The sequenced sample was blood. The CDR3 coding sequence is TGTGCCAGCAGCCAAGATGACCGAGTGAACACTGAAGCTTTCTTT. Its translation is CASSQDDRVNTEAFF.